This TCR beta chain was found in a study of shared clonotypes between healthy human individuals. Regarding the study as a whole: Clonotype sharing among donors was expected to depend on sequencing depth.

Replicate PCRs for unsorted PBMC used roughly 320 ng DNA (approximately 31,000 T cell genomes). Data came from immunoSEQ multiplex PCR; TCRdb stores just in-frame clones and leaves some out. The sample includes 400,000 to 600,000 clones, roughly 85% of them seen just once. A word on this clone: The antigen is unknown.

The CDR3 is 16 amino acids. V was clipped by 2 bases and J by 3 bases; unmatched bases: 8. Per the germline V gene, CDR1 is MGHRA and CDR2 is YSYEKL. The receptor's source is a woman in her thirties or forties in good health. Some clones in this sample may be carry-over from other donors' samples. The chain employs TRBV4-1 and TRBJ1-1; TRBD1 matches at 8 bases. The sequenced material came from PBMCs. CDR3 sequence: CASSQRLTGVDTEAFF. In DNA form, the CDR3 reads TGCGCCAGCAGCCAACGTTTGACAGGGGTGGACACTGAAGCTTTCTTT.